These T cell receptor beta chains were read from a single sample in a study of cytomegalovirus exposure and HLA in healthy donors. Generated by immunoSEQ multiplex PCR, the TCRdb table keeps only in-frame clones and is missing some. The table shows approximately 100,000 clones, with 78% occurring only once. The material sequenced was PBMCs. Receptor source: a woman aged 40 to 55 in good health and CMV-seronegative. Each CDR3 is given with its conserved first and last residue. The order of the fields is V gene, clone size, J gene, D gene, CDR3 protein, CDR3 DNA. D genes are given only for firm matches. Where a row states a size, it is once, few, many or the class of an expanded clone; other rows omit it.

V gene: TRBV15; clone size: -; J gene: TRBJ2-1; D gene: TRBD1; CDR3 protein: CATSIGTGGTVEQFF; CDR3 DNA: TGTGCCACCAGCATAGGGACAGGGGGCACGGTTGAGCAGTTCTTC
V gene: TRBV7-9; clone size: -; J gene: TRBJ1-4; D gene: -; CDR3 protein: CSSSFGVGSNEKLFF; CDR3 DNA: TGTTCCAGCAGCTTTGGAGTAGGCAGTAATGAAAAACTGTTTTTT
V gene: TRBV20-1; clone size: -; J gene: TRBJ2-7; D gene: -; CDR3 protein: CSASYYEQYF; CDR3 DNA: TGCAGTGCTAGTTACTACGAGCAGTACTTC
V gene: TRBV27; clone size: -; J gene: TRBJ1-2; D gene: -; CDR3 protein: CASSVQGTTYTF; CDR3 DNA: TGTGCCAGCAGTGTCCAGGGAACGACCTACACCTTC
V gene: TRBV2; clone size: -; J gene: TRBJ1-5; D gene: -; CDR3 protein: CASSDAGEVPNQPQHF; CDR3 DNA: TGTGCCAGCAGTGATGCCGGGGAAGTCCCCAATCAGCCCCAGCATTTT
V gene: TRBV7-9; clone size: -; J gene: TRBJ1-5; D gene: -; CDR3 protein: CASSLDPGPQHF; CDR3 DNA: TGTGCCAGCAGCTTAGACCCGGGGCCCCAGCATTTT
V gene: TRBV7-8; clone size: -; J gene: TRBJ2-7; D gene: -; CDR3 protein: CASSERERLVEQYF; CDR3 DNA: TGTGCCAGCTCCGAACGGGAACGCCTGGTAGAGCAGTACTTC
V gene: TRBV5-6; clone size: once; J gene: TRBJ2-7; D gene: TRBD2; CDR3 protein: CASSFGLARPYEQYF; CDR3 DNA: TGTGCCAGCAGTTTTGGACTAGCGAGACCCTACGAGCAGTACTTC
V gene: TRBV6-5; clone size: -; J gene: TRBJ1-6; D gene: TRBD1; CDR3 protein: CASSYSDRGSPLHF; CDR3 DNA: TGTGCCAGCAGTTACTCTGACAGGGGATCACCCCTCCACTTT
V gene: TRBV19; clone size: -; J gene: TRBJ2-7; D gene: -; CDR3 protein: CASSIGVGQIYEQYF; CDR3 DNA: TGTGCCAGTAGTATAGGTGTCGGACAGATCTACGAGCAGTACTTC
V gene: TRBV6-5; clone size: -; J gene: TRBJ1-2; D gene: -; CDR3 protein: CASSWDKLNYGYTF; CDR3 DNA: TGTGCCAGCAGTTGGGACAAGCTTAACTATGGCTACACCTTC
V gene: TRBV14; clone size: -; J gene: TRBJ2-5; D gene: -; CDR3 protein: CASSQELAGTTQYF; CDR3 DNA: TGTGCCAGCAGCCAAGAACTGGCGGGAACGACCCAGTACTTC
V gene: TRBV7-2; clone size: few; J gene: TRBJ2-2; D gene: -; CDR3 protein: CASSLTKTGELFF; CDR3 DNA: TGTGCCAGCAGCCTGACTAAGACCGGGGAGCTGTTTTTT
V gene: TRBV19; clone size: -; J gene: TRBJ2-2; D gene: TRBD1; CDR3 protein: CASTPQGAGTGELFF; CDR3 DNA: TGTGCCAGTACCCCCCAGGGGGCAGGCACCGGGGAGCTGTTTTTT
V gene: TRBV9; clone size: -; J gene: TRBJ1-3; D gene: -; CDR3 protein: CASSVAFGLSSGNTIYF; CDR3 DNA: TGTGCCAGCAGCGTAGCTTTTGGCCTCAGCTCTGGAAACACCATATATTTT
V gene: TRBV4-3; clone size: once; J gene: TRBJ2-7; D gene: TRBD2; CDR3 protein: CASSQFSGSRAEQYF; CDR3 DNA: TGCGCCAGCAGCCAATTTAGCGGGAGCAGGGCCGAGCAGTACTTC
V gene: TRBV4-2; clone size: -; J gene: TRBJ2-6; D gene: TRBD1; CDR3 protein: CASSPGQGASGANVLTF; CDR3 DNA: TGTGCCAGCAGCCCAGGACAGGGGGCTTCTGGGGCCAACGTCCTGACTTTC
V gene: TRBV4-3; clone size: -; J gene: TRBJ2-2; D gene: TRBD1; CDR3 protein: CASSQDRGRTGELFF; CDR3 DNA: TGCGCCAGCAGCCAAGACAGGGGGCGCACCGGGGAGCTGTTTTTT
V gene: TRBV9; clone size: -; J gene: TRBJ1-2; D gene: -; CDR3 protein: CASSGMTENYGYTF; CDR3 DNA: TGTGCCAGCAGTGGAATGACAGAGAACTATGGCTACACCTTC
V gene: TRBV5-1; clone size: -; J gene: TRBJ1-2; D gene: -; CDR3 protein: CASSLLAEYGYTF; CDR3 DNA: TGCGCCAGCAGCTTGTTAGCAGAGTATGGCTACACCTTC
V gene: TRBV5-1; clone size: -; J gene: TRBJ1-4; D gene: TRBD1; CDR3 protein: CASSPLTGGATNEKLFF; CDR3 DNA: TGCGCCAGCAGCCCTTTAACAGGGGGGGCAACTAATGAAAAACTGTTTTTT
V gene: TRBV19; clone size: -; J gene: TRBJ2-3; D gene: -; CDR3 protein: CASSIGAGSEDTQYF; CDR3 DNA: TGTGCCAGTAGTATAGGGGCCGGGAGTGAAGATACGCAGTATTTT
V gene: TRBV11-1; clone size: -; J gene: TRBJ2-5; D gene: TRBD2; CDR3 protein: CASSLGLAGLETQYF; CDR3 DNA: TGTGCCAGCAGCCTAGGACTAGCGGGACTAGAGACCCAGTACTTC
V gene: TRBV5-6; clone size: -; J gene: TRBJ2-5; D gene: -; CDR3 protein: CASSLDFGETQYF; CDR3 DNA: TGTGCCAGCAGCCTAGACTTTGGGGAGACCCAGTACTTC
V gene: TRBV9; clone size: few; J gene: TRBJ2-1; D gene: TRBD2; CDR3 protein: CASQSGNYNEQFF; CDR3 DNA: TGTGCCAGCCAGAGCGGGAACTACAATGAGCAGTTCTTC
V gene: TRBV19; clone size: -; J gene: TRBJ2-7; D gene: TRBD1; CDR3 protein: CASRGTGGSYEQYF; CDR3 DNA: TGTGCCAGTAGAGGGACAGGGGGATCCTACGAGCAGTACTTC
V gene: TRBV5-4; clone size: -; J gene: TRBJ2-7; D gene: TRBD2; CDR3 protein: CASSPTSLGYGGEQYF; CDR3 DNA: TGTGCCAGCAGCCCGACTAGCCTGGGATACGGGGGCGAGCAGTACTTC
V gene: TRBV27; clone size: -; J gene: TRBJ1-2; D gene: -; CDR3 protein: CASSPWTPRSYTF; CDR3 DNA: TGTGCCAGCAGTCCCTGGACACCCCGGAGCTACACCTTC
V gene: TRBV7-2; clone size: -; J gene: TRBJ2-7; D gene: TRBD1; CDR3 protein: CASSLGGGGSSYEQYF; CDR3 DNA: TGTGCCAGCAGCTTAGGAGGGGGCGGGTCCTCCTACGAGCAGTACTTC
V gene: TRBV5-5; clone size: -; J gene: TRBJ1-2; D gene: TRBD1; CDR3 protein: CASSQDRVYGYTF; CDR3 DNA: TGTGCCAGCAGCCAAGACAGGGTTTATGGCTACACCTTC
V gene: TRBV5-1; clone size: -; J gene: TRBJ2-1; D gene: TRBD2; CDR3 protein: CASSLAGTSGTNEQFF; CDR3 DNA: TGCGCCAGCAGCTTGGCCGGGACTAGCGGGACCAATGAGCAGTTCTTC
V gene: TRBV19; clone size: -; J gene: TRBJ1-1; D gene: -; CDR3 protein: CASSIGAGQTEAFF; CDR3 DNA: TGTGCCAGTAGTATTGGGGCAGGCCAAACTGAAGCTTTCTTT
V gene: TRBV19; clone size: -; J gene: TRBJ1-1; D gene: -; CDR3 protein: CASSQQGHTEAFF; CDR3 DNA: TGTGCCAGTAGTCAACAGGGCCACACTGAAGCTTTCTTT
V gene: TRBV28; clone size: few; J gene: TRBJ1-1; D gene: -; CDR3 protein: CASRPIDSNPLEAFF; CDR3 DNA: TGTGCCAGCAGGCCTATTGACAGCAATCCCCTAGAAGCTTTCTTT
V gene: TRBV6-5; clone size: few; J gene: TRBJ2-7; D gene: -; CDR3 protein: CASSYVYRSHEQYF; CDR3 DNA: TGTGCCAGCAGTTACGTCTACCGTTCCCACGAGCAGTACTTC
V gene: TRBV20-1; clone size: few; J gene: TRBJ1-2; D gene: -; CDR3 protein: CSARDFYGYTF; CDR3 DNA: TGCAGTGCTAGAGACTTCTATGGCTACACCTTC
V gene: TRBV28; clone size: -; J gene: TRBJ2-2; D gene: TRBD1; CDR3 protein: CASSLATGGYTGELFF; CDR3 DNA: TGTGCCAGCAGTTTGGCCACAGGGGGGTACACCGGGGAGCTGTTTTTT
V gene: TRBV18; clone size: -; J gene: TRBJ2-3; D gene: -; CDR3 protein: CASSPPGSPDTQYF; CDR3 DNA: TGTGCCAGCTCACCACCCGGGAGCCCAGATACGCAGTATTTT
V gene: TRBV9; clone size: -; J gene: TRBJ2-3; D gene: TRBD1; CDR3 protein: CASSVDRQGASDTQYF; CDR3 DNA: TGTGCCAGCAGCGTCGATCGACAGGGCGCCTCAGATACGCAGTATTTT
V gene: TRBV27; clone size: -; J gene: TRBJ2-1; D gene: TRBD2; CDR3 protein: CASSIRSGRRNEQFF; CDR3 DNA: TGTGCCAGCAGTATCCGAAGCGGGAGGCGCAATGAGCAGTTCTTC
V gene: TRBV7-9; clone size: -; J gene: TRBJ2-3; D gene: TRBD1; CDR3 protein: CSSPQGDSTDTQYF; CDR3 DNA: TGTTCCAGCCCACAGGGGGATAGCACAGATACGCAGTATTTT
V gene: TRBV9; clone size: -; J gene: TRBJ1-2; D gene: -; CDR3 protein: CASSAQMALDYGYTF; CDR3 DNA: TGTGCCAGCAGCGCTCAAATGGCGCTAGACTATGGCTACACCTTC
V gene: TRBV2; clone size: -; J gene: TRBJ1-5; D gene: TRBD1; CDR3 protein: CASSLTGGDYSNQPQHF; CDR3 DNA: TGTGCCAGCAGCTTGACAGGGGGGGATTATAGCAATCAGCCCCAGCATTTT
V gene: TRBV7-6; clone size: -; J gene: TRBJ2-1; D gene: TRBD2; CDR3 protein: CASSLYGRAADEQFF; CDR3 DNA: TGTGCCAGCAGCTTGTACGGGAGGGCAGCCGATGAGCAGTTCTTC
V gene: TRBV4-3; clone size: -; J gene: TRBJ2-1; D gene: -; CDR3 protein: CASSQVVRGHEQFF; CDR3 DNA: TGCGCCAGCAGCCAAGTCGTAAGGGGCCATGAGCAGTTCTTC
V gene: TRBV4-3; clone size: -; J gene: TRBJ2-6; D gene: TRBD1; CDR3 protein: CASSRYGPNRGDSGANVLTF; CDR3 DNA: TGCGCCAGCAGCCGTTACGGACCAAACAGGGGAGACTCTGGGGCCAACGTCCTGACTTTC
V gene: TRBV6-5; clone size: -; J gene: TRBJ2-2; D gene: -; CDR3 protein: CASSPQGVSTGELFF; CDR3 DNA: TGTGCCAGCAGTCCACAGGGTGTAAGTACCGGGGAGCTGTTTTTT
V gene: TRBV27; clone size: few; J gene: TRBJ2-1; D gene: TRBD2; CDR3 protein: CASSLVGGRAGYNEQFF; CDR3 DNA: TGTGCCAGCAGTTTAGTCGGCGGGAGGGCCGGATACAATGAGCAGTTCTTC
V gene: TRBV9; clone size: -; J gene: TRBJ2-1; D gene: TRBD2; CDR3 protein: CASSVGASGSSYNEQFF; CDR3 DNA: TGTGCCAGCAGCGTAGGGGCTAGCGGGAGTTCCTACAATGAGCAGTTCTTC
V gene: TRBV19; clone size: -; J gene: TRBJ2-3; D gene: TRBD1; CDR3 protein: CASSLPPGQGTDTQYF; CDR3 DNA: TGTGCCAGTAGTCTACCTCCGGGACAGGGGACAGATACGCAGTATTTT
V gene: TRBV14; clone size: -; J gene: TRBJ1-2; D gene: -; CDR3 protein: CASSLGGRYGYTF; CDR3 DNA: TGTGCCAGCAGCCTCGGGGGACGATACGGCTACACCTTC
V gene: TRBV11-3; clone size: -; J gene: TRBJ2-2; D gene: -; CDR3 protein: CASSLGRSTGELFF; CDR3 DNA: TGTGCCAGCAGCTTAGGCAGGTCCACCGGGGAGCTGTTTTTT
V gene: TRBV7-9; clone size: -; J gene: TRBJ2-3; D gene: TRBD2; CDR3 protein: CASSPTAGGWTDTQYF; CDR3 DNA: TGTGCCAGCAGCCCTACAGCGGGAGGGTGGACAGATACGCAGTATTTT